The 4 T cell receptor beta chains listed next were all sequenced from one sample in a study of liver allograft versus peripheral blood T cells. Study-wide background: A comparison was made between T cell receptor repertoires in transplanted livers and those in recipients' peripheral blood.

TCRdb reprocessed the reads via MiXCR and lists one record per CDR3 protein. The table has some 10,000 distinct CDR3 sequences, roughly 19% seen once; the top ten hold 1.5% to 2%. Receptors were obtained from a human patient who had a liver transplant. Some T cells may be transferred from the graft donor.

This clonotype is judged medium-sized (0.01 to 0.1%). The CDR3 here is CASSYPDSGGYTF. The CDR3 DNA sequence: TGTGCCAGCAGTTACCCGGACAGTGGTGGCTACACCTTC. The chain couples TRBV6-6 to TRBJ1-2; D possibly corresponds to TRBD1 (6 bases). V lost 2 bases, J lost 7 bases, and 11 bases lay in between. The CDR3 has 13 residues. Germline lookup yields CDR1 MNHNY and CDR2 SVGAGI (reference sequence).

The chain carries TRBV20-1 and TRBJ1-5; no clear D gene. The CDR3 runs 12 residues. Germline-derived CDR1 and CDR2 are DFQATT and SNEGSKA (reference sequence). Trimming stripped 5 bases from V and 12 bases from J, with 17 bases between. The CDR3 here is CSAAPQEPGQHF. The CDR3 nucleotides read TGCAGTGCTGCCCCCCAGGAGCCGGGCCAGCATTTT.

The gene calls are TRBV28 and TRBJ2-7; no clear D. Trimming stripped 5 bases from V and 7 bases from J, with 15 bases between. From germline, CDR1 is MDHEN and CDR2 SYDVKM. CDR3 length: 13 amino acids. DNA for the CDR3: TGTGCCAGCAGTGTAGGTTGGCCATCTGAGCAGTACTTC. Protein sequence: CASSVGWPSEQYF.

This chain connects TRBV29-1 to TRBJ2-2; 9 nucleotides align to TRBD1. CDR1 and CDR2 (germline): SQVTM, ANQGSEA. V shed 7 bases, J shed 7 bases, and the junction held 10 bases outside the gene matches. The CDR3 runs to 14 residues. The CDR3 spells CSGQGQGFNGELFF. The CDR3 DNA reads as TGCAGCGGGCAGGGACAGGGTTTTAACGGGGAGCTGTTTTTT.